Presented here are 30 T cell receptor beta chains from one specimen sequenced in a study of CD8+CD57+ T cells in acquired aplastic anemia. Genomic DNA, serving as template, underwent TCR beta VDJ and CDR3 profiling. From the reads, TCRdb called clonotypes with MiXCR, one entry per CDR3 protein. The repertoire holds 180,000 or so distinct CDR3 sequences, with 46% as singletons. Material: sorted CD4+, CD8+, or CD8+CD57+ T cells (not recorded which) from PBMCs. These receptor sequences come from a human donor in good health.

This clonotype was observed a handful of times. The chain combines TRBV6-1 with TRBJ2-6, with a weak D call TRBD2 (6 bases). The CDR3 consists of 15 residues. V shed 7 bases and J shed 4 bases, with 14 bases lying between them. Germline V gene data show CDR1 as MNHNS and CDR2 as SASEGT. This CDR3 is CASNLGGSGANVLTF. In nucleotides, the CDR3 is TGTGCCAGCAACCTTGGGGGGAGCGGGGCCAACGTCCTGACTTTC.

The rearrangement joins TRBV5-1 to TRBJ1-1; D is undetermined. Germline V CDR1 and CDR2: SGHRS, YFSETQ. Trimming took 0 bases from V and 9 from J, leaving 12 bases between them. The CDR3 consists of 13 residues. The CDR3 DNA sequence: TGCGCCAGCAGCTTGGACAATCGGAGGAAAGCTTTCTTT. Its translation: CASSLDNRRKAFF.

The gene calls are TRBV15 and TRBJ1-2, with 7 bases that match TRBD1. Germline lookup yields CDR1 LNHNV and CDR2 YYDKDF (reference sequence). With 0 bases clipped from V and 0 bases from J, the junction kept 7 bases outside the gene matches. The CDR3 sequence is 17 residues long. CDR3 loop: CATSRDRGTVSNYGYTF. CDR3 nucleotide sequence: TGTGCCACCAGCAGAGATAGGGGGACAGTCTCTAACTATGGCTACACCTTC.

The rearrangement joins TRBV2 to TRBJ2-5; 8 positions match TRBD1. CDR3 length: 12 amino acids. J was trimmed by 4 bases and V by 6 bases; bases with no gene match: 1. Germline CDR1 is SNHLY and CDR2 is FYNNEI. The CDR3 reads CASRGTGETQYF. DNA for the CDR3: TGTGCCAGCAGGGGGACAGGAGAGACCCAGTACTTC.

This clonotype appeared once. This rearrangement joins TRBV11-2 to TRBJ1-2; D is uncertain. CDR1 is SGHAT and CDR2 is FQNNGV in the germline V gene. Trimming removed 6 bases at V and 4 bases at J, with 12 bases between. This CDR3 is built from 13 residues. This chain's CDR3 is CASSYDRTYGYTF. In DNA, the CDR3 is TGTGCCAGCAGTTACGATAGAACCTATGGCTACACCTTC.

The genes are TRBV30 and TRBJ1-1; D unresolved. CDR3 length: 16 residues. The germline gives CDR1 GTSNPN, CDR2 SVGIG (reference sequence). V gave up 0 bases and J gave up 11 bases, with 25 bases separating them. CDR3 residues: CAWSVISGVPRRWAFF. In DNA, the CDR3 is TGTGCCTGGAGTGTGATATCAGGAGTGCCTCGCCGGTGGGCTTTCTTT.

This clonotype was counted many times. V is TRBV13 and J is TRBJ2-6; D is undetermined. The V gene lost 8 bases and the J gene lost 4 bases, with 21 bases spanning the gap. The CDR3 contains 17 residues. Looked up from germline, CDR1 is PRHDT and CDR2 is FYEKMQ (reference sequence). In nucleotides, the CDR3 is TGTGCCAGCTCCTGGGGAAAGGGCTTGGAAGGGGCCAACGTCCTGACTTTC. Protein sequence: CASSWGKGLEGANVLTF. Combining the CDR3 with reference TRBV13 and TRBJ2-6 gives the whole variable domain AAGVIQSPRHLIKEKRETATLKCYPIPRHDTVYWYQQGPGQDPQFLISFYEKMQSDKGSIPDRFSAQQFSDYHSELNMSSLELGDSALYFCASSWGKGLEGANVLTFGAGSRLTVL.

This clonotype was detected ten times or more. The chain recombines TRBV11-1 with TRBJ2-2; tentatively, D is TRBD2 (5 bases). The CDR3 covers 16 residues. Trimming left V 4 bases short and J 5 bases short, with 17 bases between. Per germline, CDR1 SGHAT and CDR2 FQDESV (reference sequence). The CDR3 loop reads CASSSPGTSLTGELFF. As DNA, the CDR3 is TGTGCCAGCAGCTCCCCGGGAACCTCTCTTACCGGGGAGCTGTTTTTT.

This sequence joins TRBV30 and TRBJ2-2, with 7 bases aligning to TRBD2. This CDR3 comprises 14 residues. V lost 4 bases and J lost 5; bases outside the gene matches: 7. CDR1 is GTSNPN and CDR2 is SVGIG in the germline V gene (reference sequence). The CDR3 bases are TGTGCCTGGACCTGGGGAGGGACTACCGGGGAGCTGTTTTTT. Residues: CAWTWGGTTGELFF.

This clonotype appeared many times. As DNA, the CDR3 is TGTGCCAGCAGTAGGGGGTACTACGAGCAGTACTTC. It codes for CASSRGYYEQYF. The gene calls are TRBV14 and TRBJ2-7; D is perhaps TRBD1 (6 bases). The V end was cut by 6 bases, the J end by 3 bases, with 9 bases between. The germline gives CDR1 SGHDN, CDR2 FVKESK. The CDR3 spans 12 residues.

As for this clonotype: One junction end does not reproduce the germline sequence, and a read error may be involved. The chain is built from TRBV11-1 and TRBJ1-1, with D tentatively TRBD1 (6 bases). Germline V lookup: CDR1 SGHAT, CDR2 FQDESV (reference sequence). There are 16 residues in the CDR3. CDR3 nucleotide sequence: TGCGCCAGCAGCTCTCCAGGGGAGCGCTTAAGCACTGAAGCTTTCTTT. This translates into CASSSPGERLSTEAFF.

Many counts were recorded for this clonotype. The J gene is TRBJ1-2, the V gene TRBV12-3 or TRBV12-4; the D gene is possibly TRBD1 (5 bases). V was pared by 5 bases and J by 4 bases, with 14 bases between. The CDR3 extends over 14 amino acids. The CDR3 sequence is CASSQRDVSYGYTF. CDR3 DNA: TGTGCCAGCAGTCAGCGGGACGTAAGCTATGGCTACACCTTC.

In its sample, this clonotype was seen a few times. The CDR3 region has the DNA TGTGCCACCAGGGGTGCTGGGGCCAACGTCCTGACTTTC. Residues: CATRGAGANVLTF. The V gene is TRBV15, the J gene TRBJ2-6; D not certain. Germline CDR1 LNHNV, CDR2 YYDKDF (reference sequence). CDR3 length: 13 amino acids. Trimming left V 6 bases short and J 2 bases short, with 5 bases between.

J is TRBJ2-2 and V is TRBV7-9; D gene ambiguous. Germline V gene sequence: CDR1 SEHNR, CDR2 FQNEAQ (reference sequence). V was trimmed by 5 bases and J by 11 bases, leaving 9 bases between them. This CDR3 region has 11 residues. The CDR3 region has the DNA TGTGCCAGCAGCCCTAACCAAGAGCTGTTTTTT. As protein: CASSPNQELFF.

The rearrangement links TRBV15 to TRBJ2-7, with 7 bases that match TRBD2. CDR3 size: 14 residues. Germline-derived CDR1 and CDR2 are LNHNV and YYDKDF (reference sequence). V was clipped by 0 bases and J by 6 bases; unmatched bases: 5. The CDR3 DNA reads TGTGCCACCAGCAGAGAGGGGGGAGGGCGCGAGCAGTACTTC. This gives the protein CATSREGGGREQYF.

In its sample, this clonotype was seen many times. The CDR3 coding sequence is TGCAGTGCTAGAGGCAGCTTTAGCACAGATACGCAGTATTTT. Protein product: CSARGSFSTDTQYF. The rearrangement uses TRBV20-1 and TRBJ2-3, with D unclear. V lost 1 base to trimming and J lost 0 bases, with 8 bases between them. CDR1 is DFQATT and CDR2 is SNEGSKA in the germline V gene (reference sequence). This CDR3 is built from 14 residues.

This clonotype was found many times. J is TRBJ2-7 and V is TRBV19; tentative D call: TRBD2 (5 bases). The germline V and J ends were trimmed by 3 bases and 2 bases, with 11 bases remaining between them. The CDR3 runs 14 residues. In germline, CDR1 is LNHDA, CDR2 SQIVND (reference sequence). The CDR3 DNA reads as TGTGCCAGTAGTATGTCGGGAACTACCTACGAGCAGTACTTC. Its translation is CASSMSGTTYEQYF.

The rearrangement uses TRBV5-1 and TRBJ1-1, with TRBD1 as a possible D gene (5 bases). Germline V gene lookup returns CDR1 SGHRS and CDR2 YFSETQ. CDR3 length equals 15 residues. V lost 4 bases to trimming and J lost 3 bases, with 16 bases between them. CDR3 region: CASSNQGNPDTEAFF. Here the CDR3 DNA reads TGCGCCAGCAGCAATCAGGGAAATCCGGACACTGAAGCTTTCTTT.

V gene TRBV6-2 or TRBV6-3 combines with J gene TRBJ2-7; TRBD1 is a possible D gene (6 bases). Germline CDR1 is MNHEY and CDR2 is SVGEGT. V lost 1 base to trimming and J lost 1 base, with 14 bases between them. This CDR3 is built from 16 residues. This CDR3 reads CASSYLRGTQSYEQYV. CDR3 sequence (DNA): TGTGCCAGCAGTTACTTAAGGGGGACCCAATCCTACGAGCAGTACGTC.

This clonotype showed up many times. The V gene is TRBV6-5, the J gene TRBJ2-6; D is possibly TRBD1 (5 bases). The V gene's germline CDR1 is MNHEY and CDR2 SVGAGI. V lost 6 bases and J 7 bases, leaving 16 bases between the germline ends. The CDR3 spans 15 residues. The CDR3 sequence: CASRPDSLRANVLTF. The CDR3, as DNA: TGTGCCAGCAGACCCGACAGCCTACGTGCCAACGTCCTGACTTTC.

The V and J genes are TRBV20-1 and TRBJ2-7; 12 bases match TRBD2. Germline assignment: CDR1 DFQATT and CDR2 SNEGSKA (reference sequence). Trimming at V came to 5 bases and at J to 6 bases, leaving 2 bases not matched to a gene. This CDR3 has 12 residues. The CDR3 sequence: CSAWTSGAEQYF. Here the CDR3 DNA reads TGCAGTGCTTGGACTAGCGGGGCCGAGCAGTACTTC.

This clonotype was recorded at least ten times. The V and J genes are TRBV15 and TRBJ1-4; the D is unclear. Trimming took 0 bases from V and 7 from J, leaving 12 bases between them. The germline V gene encodes CDR1 LNHNV and CDR2 YYDKDF (reference sequence). The CDR3 has 15 amino acids. This CDR3 reads CATSRDRFTGEKLFF. The CDR3 DNA follows: TGTGCCACCAGCAGAGACCGGTTTACGGGTGAAAAACTGTTTTTT.

V usage is TRBV7-9 and J usage is TRBJ2-1; D not certain. Per germline, CDR1 SEHNR and CDR2 FQNEAQ (reference sequence). The CDR3 length is 13 residues. The V gene lost 0 bases and the J gene lost 5 bases, with 5 bases spanning the gap. The CDR3 sequence: CASSLAQHNEQFF. DNA of the CDR3: TGTGCCAGCAGCTTAGCGCAGCACAATGAGCAGTTCTTC.

This clonotype was seen a few times. This chain uses TRBV10-3 with TRBJ2-7; no firm D call. The germline V gene has CDR1 ENHRY and CDR2 SYGVKD. The CDR3 covers 11 residues. Trimming cost V 8 bases and J 4 bases, with 9 bases left between them. CDR3 sequence (DNA): TGTGCCATCGCCGGACGATACGAGCAGTACTTC. It codes for CAIAGRYEQYF.

The sample holds many counts of this clonotype. V is TRBV6-5 and J is TRBJ2-1; D is undetermined. The CDR3 runs to 11 residues. Per germline, CDR1 MNHEY and CDR2 SVGAGI. Trimming pared 7 bases from V and 8 bases from J, leaving 9 bases between. CDR3 sequence: CASTGNYEQFF. In nucleotides, the CDR3 is TGTGCCAGCACGGGTAATTATGAGCAGTTCTTC.

There are a few counts of this clonotype. This chain links TRBV11-2 with TRBJ1-1, with 7 bases matching TRBD1. CDR1 and CDR2 (germline): SGHAT, FQNNGV. Trimming removed 1 base from V and 6 bases from J; junction bases left unmatched: 11. This CDR3 contains 16 residues. CDR3 in DNA: TGTGCCAGCAGCTTAGCTCCCAGGGGGTATAATCCTGAAGCTTTCTTT. Translating gives CASSLAPRGYNPEAFF.

This clonotype occurred a few times. The rearrangement joins TRBV11-2 to TRBJ1-5; D is unclear. There are 12 residues in the CDR3. In germline, CDR1 is SGHAT, CDR2 FQNNGV. V shed 4 bases and J shed 6 bases, with 7 bases lying between them. The CDR3 DNA reads TGTGCCAGCAGCTCTCGAGGTCAGCCCCAGCATTTT. This translates into CASSSRGQPQHF.

This chain links TRBV10-3 with TRBJ1-3, with D tentatively TRBD1 (6 bases). Trimming cost V 6 bases and J 0 bases, with 12 bases left between them. CDR3 size: 15 residues. The germline V gene encodes CDR1 ENHRY and CDR2 SYGVKD. The CDR3 is CAIREDRSSGNTIYF. The CDR3 DNA is TGTGCCATCAGGGAAGACAGGAGCTCTGGAAACACCATATATTTT.

The rearrangement links TRBV18 to TRBJ1-2; no firm D call. The CDR3 totals 12 residues. V lost 4 bases to trimming and J lost 6 bases, with 9 bases between them. Germline V gene data show CDR1 as KGHSH and CDR2 as LQKENI. The CDR3 bases are TGTGCCAGCTCACTACTGAGAGATGGCTACACCTTC. It specifies CASSLLRDGYTF.

This chain uses TRBV4-1 with TRBJ1-1; D gene ambiguous. The V and J ends lost 1 base and 0 bases respectively, with 9 bases between them. This CDR3 contains 15 residues. In germline, CDR1 is MGHRA, CDR2 YSYEKL. The CDR3 region has the DNA TGCGCCAGCAGCCAAGCAGGCAGGCTGAACACTGAAGCTTTCTTT. It is translated as CASSQAGRLNTEAFF.